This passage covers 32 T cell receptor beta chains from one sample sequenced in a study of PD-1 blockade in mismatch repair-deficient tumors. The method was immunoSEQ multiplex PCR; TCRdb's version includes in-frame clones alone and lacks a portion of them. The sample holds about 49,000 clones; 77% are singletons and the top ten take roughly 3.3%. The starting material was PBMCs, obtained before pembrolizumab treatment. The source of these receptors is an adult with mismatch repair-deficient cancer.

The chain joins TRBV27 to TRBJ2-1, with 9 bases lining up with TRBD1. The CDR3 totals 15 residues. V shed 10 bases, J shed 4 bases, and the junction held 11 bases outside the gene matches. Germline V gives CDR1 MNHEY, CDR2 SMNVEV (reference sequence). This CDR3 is CATSPRGQGYNEQFF. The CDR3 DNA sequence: TGTGCCACCTCCCCTCGGGGACAGGGTTACAATGAGCAGTTCTTC.

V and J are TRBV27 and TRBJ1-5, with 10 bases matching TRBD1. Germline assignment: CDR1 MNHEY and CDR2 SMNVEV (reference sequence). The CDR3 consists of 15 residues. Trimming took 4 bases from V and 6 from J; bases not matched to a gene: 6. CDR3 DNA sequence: TGTGCCAGCAGTTGGACAGGGGGTCGCAGTCAGCCCCAGCATTTT. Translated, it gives CASSWTGGRSQPQHF.

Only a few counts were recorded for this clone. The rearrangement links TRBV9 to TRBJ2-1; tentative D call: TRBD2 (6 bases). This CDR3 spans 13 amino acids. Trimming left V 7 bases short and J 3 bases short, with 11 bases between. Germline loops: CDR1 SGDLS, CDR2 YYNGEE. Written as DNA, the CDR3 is TGTGCCAGCGCGGAGGGAAACTACAATGAGCAGTTCTTC. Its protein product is CASAEGNYNEQFF.

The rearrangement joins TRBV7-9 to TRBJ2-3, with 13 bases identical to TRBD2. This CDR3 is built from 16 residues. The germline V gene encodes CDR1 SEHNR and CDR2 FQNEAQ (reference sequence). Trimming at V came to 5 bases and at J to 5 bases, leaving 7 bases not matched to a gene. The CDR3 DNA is TGTGCCAGCAGCCCCACTAGCGGGAGGGCGGAAGATACGCAGTATTTT. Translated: CASSPTSGRAEDTQYF.

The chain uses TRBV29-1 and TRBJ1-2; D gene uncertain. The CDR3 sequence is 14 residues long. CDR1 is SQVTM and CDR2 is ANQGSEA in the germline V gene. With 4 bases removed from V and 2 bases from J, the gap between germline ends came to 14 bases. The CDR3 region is CSVAVDLGNYGYTF. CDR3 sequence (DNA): TGCAGCGTTGCCGTTGACTTGGGAAACTATGGCTACACCTTC.

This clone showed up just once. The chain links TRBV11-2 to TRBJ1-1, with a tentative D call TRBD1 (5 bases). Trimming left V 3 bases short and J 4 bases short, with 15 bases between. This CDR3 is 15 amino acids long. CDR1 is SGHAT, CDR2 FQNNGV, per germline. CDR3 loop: CASSLDTGPLTEAFF. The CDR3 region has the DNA TGTGCCAGCAGCTTGGACACGGGACCCCTCACTGAAGCTTTCTTT.

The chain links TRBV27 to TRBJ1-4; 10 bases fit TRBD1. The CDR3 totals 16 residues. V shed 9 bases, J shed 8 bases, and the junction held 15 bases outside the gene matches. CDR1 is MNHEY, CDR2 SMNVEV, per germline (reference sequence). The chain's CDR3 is CASFTDRGRTDEKLFF. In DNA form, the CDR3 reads TGTGCCAGTTTTACGGACAGGGGGAGGACCGACGAAAAACTGTTTTTT.

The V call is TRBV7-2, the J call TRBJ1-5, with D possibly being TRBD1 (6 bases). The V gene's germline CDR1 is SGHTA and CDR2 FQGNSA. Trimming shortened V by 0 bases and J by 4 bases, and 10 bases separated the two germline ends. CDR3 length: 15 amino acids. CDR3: CASSLAGRGNQPQHF. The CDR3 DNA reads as TGTGCCAGCAGCTTAGCGGGCAGGGGTAATCAGCCCCAGCATTTT.

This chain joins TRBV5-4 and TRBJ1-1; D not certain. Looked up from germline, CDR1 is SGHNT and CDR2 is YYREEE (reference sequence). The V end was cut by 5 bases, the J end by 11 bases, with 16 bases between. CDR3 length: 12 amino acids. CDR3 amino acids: CASSFVEGKAFF. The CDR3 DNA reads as TGTGCCAGCAGTTTCGTAGAGGGCAAGGCTTTCTTT.

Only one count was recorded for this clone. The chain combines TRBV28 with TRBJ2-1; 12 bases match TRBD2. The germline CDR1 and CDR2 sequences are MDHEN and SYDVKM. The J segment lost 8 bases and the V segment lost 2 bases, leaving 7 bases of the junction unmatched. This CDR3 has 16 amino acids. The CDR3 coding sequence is TGTGCCAGCAGTTTAGCGGCTAGCGGGGGGGCCCATGAGCAGTTCTTC. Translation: CASSLAASGGAHEQFF.

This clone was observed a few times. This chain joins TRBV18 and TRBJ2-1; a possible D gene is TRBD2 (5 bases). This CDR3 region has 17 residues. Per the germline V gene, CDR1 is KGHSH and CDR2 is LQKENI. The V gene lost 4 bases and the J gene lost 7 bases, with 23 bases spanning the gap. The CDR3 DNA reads TGTGCCAGCTCACGAGAGAGCTCAGCGGTCGGTTGGAATGAGCAGTTCTTC. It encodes CASSRESSAVGWNEQFF.

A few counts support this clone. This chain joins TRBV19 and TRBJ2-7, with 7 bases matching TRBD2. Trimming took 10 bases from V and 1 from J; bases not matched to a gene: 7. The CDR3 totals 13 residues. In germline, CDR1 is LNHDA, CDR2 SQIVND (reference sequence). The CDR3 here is CATSGALSYEQYF. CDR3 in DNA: TGTGCCACCAGCGGGGCCTTATCCTACGAGCAGTACTTC.

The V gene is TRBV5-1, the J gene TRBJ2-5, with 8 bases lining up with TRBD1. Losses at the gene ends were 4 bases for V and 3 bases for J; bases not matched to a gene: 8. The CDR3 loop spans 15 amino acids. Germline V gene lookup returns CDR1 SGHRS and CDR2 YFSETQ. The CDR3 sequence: CASSIRTGTEETQYF. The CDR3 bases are TGCGCCAGCAGCATACGGACAGGGACAGAAGAGACCCAGTACTTC.

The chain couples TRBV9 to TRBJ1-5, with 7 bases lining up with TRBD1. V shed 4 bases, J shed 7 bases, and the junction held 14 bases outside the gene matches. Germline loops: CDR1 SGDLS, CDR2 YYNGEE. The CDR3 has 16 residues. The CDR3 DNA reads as TGTGCCAGCAGCCCGCGAGGACAGGTCTCGGTCCAGCCCCAGCATTTT. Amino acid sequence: CASSPRGQVSVQPQHF.

CDR3 amino acids: CASRRRMPKRPRTQYF. The CDR3 nucleotides read TGTGCCAGCAGGCGTAGGATGCCAAAACGGCCACGGACCCAGTACTTC. This sequence joins TRBV7-3 and TRBJ2-5; no definite D call. CDR3 length: 16 residues. Looked up from germline, CDR1 is SGHTA and CDR2 is FQGTGA. Trimming removed 6 bases from V and 7 bases from J, with 24 bases in between.

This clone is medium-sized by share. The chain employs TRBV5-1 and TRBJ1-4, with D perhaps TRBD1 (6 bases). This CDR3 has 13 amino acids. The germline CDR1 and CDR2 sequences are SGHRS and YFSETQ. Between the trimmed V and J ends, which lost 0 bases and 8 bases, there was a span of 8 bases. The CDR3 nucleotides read TGCGCCAGCAGCTTGGACCAGGGGGAAAAACTGTTTTTT. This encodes CASSLDQGEKLFF.

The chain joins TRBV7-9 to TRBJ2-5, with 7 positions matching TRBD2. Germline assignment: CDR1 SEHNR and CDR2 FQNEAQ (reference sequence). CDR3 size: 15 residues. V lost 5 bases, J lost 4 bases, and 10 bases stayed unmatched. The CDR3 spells CASSPDGRFLETQYF. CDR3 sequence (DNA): TGTGCCAGCAGCCCCGACGGGAGGTTCTTAGAGACCCAGTACTTC.

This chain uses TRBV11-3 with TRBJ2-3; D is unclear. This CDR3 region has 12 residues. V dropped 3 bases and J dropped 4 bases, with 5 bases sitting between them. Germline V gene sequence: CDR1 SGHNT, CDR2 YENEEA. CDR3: CASSFRSDTQYF. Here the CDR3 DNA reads TGTGCCAGCAGCTTCAGATCAGATACGCAGTATTTT. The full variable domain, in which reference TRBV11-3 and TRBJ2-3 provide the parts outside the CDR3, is EAGVVQSPRYKIIEKKQPVAFWCNPISGHNTLYWYLQNLGQGPELLIRYENEEAVDDSQLPKDRFSAERLKGVDSTLKIQPAELGDSAVYLCASSFRSDTQYFGPGTRLTVL.

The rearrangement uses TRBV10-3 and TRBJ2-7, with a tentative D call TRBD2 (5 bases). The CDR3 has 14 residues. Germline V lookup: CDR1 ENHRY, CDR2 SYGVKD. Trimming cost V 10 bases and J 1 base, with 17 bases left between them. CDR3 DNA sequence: TGTGCCACATTGGGGAGTAGCGAATCCTACGAGCAGTACTTC. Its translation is CATLGSSESYEQYF.

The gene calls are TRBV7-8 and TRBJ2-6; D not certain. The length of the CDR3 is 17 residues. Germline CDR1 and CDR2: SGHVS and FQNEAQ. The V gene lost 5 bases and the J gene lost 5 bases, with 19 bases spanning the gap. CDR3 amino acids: CASSGANPQSRANVLTF. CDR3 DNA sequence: TGTGCCAGCAGCGGAGCAAACCCACAAAGTCGGGCCAACGTCCTGACTTTC.

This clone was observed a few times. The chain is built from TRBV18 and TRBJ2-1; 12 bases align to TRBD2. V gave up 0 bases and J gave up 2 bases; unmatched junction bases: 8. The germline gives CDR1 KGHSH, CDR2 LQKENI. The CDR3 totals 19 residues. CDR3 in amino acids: CASSPPVTSGSGAYNEQFF. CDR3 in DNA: TGTGCCAGCTCACCACCGGTGACTAGCGGGAGTGGGGCCTACAATGAGCAGTTCTTC.

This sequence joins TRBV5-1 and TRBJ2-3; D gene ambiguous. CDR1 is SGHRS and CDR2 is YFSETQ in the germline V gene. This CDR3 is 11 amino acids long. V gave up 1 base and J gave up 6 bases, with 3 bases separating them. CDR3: CASSLTDTQYF. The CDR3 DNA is TGCGCCAGCAGCTTGACGGATACGCAGTATTTT.

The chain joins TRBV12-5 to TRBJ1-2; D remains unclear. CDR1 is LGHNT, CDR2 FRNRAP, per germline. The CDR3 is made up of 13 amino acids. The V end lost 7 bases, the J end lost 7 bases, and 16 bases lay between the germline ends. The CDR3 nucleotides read TGTGCTAGTGCCGCGGACCCGCAGGTTGGCTACACCTTC. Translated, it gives CASAADPQVGYTF.

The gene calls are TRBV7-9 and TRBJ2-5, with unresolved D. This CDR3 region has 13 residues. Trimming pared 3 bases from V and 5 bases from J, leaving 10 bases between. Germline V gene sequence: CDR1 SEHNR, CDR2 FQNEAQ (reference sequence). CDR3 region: CASSLGNSETQYF. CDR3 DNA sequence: TGTGCCAGCAGCTTGGGGAATTCGGAGACCCAGTACTTC.

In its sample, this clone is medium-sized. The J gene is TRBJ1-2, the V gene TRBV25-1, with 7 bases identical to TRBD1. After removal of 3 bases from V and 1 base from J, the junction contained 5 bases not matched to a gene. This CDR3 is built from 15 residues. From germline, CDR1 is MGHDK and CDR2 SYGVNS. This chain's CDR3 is CASSDGQEINYGYTF. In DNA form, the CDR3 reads TGTGCCAGCAGTGATGGACAGGAGATTAACTATGGCTACACCTTC.

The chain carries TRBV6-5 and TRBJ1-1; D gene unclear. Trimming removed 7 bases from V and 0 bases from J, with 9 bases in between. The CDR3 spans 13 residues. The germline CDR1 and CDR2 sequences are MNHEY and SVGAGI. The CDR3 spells CASKRSMNTEAFF. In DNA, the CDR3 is TGTGCCAGCAAAAGATCCATGAACACTGAAGCTTTCTTT.

CDR3 loop: CASSWTGDYEQYF. The CDR3 nucleotides read TGTGCCAGCTCCTGGACAGGGGACTACGAGCAGTACTTC. The V and J genes are TRBV6-6 and TRBJ2-7; 9 bases line up with TRBD1. In germline, CDR1 is MNHNY, CDR2 SVGAGI (reference sequence). The CDR3 loop spans 13 amino acids. V shed 8 bases, J shed 3 bases, and the junction held 5 bases outside the gene matches.

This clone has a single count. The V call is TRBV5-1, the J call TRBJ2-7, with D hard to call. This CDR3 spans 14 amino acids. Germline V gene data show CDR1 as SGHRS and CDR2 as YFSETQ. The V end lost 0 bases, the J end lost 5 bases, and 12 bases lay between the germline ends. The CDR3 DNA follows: TGCGCCAGCAGCTTGGGGTACAAAGGAGACGAGCAGTACTTC. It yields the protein CASSLGYKGDEQYF.

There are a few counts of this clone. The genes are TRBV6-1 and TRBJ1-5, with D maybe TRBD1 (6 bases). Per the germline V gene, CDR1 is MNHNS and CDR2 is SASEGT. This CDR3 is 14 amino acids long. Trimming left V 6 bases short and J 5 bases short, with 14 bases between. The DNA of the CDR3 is TGTGCCAGCAGGGAGGGGGGGGATGATCAGCCCCAGCATTTT. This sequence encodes CASREGGDDQPQHF.

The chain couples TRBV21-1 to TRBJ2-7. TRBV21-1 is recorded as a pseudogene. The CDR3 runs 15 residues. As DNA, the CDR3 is TGTGCCAGCAGCAAATCCGGGCAGGTGAACTACGAGCAGTACTTC. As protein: CASSKSGQVNYEQYF.

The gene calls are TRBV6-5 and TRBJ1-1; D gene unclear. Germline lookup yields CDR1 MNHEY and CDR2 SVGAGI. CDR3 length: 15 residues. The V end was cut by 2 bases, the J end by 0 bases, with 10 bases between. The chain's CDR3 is CASSYADGMNTEAFF. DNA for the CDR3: TGTGCCAGCAGTTACGCGGACGGCATGAACACTGAAGCTTTCTTT.

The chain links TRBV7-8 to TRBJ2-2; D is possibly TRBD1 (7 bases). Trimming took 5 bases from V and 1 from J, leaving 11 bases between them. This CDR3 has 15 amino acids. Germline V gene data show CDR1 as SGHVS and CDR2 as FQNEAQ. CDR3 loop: CASSAGQKNTGELFF. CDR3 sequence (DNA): TGTGCCAGCAGCGCGGGACAGAAGAACACCGGGGAGCTGTTTTTT.